Listed below are T cell receptor beta chains from one sample, sequenced in a study of cytomegalovirus exposure and HLA in healthy donors. Libraries were prepared by immunoSEQ multiplex PCR; TCRdb keeps only in-frame clonotypes and omits some of them. This sample contains 150,000 or so clones. Input material: PBMCs. These receptors were collected from a woman in her fifties or sixties in good health and CMV-seronegative. Both conserved end residues are part of each CDR3. Each record gives: D gene, V gene, J gene, CDR3 protein, CDR3 DNA. The D gene is left open where the match is weak.

D gene: .; V gene: TRBV5-1; J gene: TRBJ1-2; CDR3 protein: CASSLDPTQGTNYGYTF; CDR3 DNA: TGCGCCAGCAGCTTGGACCCCACCCAGGGGACTAACTATGGCTACACCTTC
D gene: TRBD1; V gene: TRBV25-1; J gene: TRBJ1-2; CDR3 protein: CASSAMGQGNYGYTF; CDR3 DNA: TGTGCCAGCAGTGCAATGGGACAGGGTAACTATGGCTACACCTTC
D gene: TRBD2; V gene: TRBV7-2; J gene: TRBJ2-5; CDR3 protein: CASSYSSGGAGTQYF; CDR3 DNA: TGTGCCAGCAGCTACTCTAGCGGGGGGGCCGGGACCCAGTACTTC
D gene: TRBD2; V gene: TRBV30; J gene: TRBJ2-5; CDR3 protein: CAWSVGLAGGEAQYF; CDR3 DNA: TGTGCCTGGAGTGTAGGGCTAGCGGGAGGGGAGGCCCAGTACTTC
D gene: TRBD2; V gene: TRBV2; J gene: TRBJ2-5; CDR3 protein: CASMSGGLHRETQYF; CDR3 DNA: TGTGCCAGCATGAGCGGGGGGCTACATAGGGAGACCCAGTACTTC
D gene: .; V gene: TRBV7-3; J gene: TRBJ2-3; CDR3 protein: CASSPGLRVGDTQYF; CDR3 DNA: TGTGCCAGCAGCCCGGGACTCCGAGTTGGGGATACGCAGTATTTT
D gene: .; V gene: TRBV28; J gene: TRBJ2-2; CDR3 protein: CASSPQGHGELFF; CDR3 DNA: TGTGCCAGCAGCCCCCAGGGTCACGGGGAGCTGTTTTTT
D gene: TRBD2; V gene: TRBV9; J gene: TRBJ2-1; CDR3 protein: CASSVSGDSGNEQFF; CDR3 DNA: TGTGCCAGCAGCGTTTCTGGAGATAGCGGGAATGAGCAGTTCTTC
D gene: .; V gene: TRBV7-9; J gene: TRBJ2-7; CDR3 protein: CASSLAVTGNQGQYF; CDR3 DNA: TGTGCCAGCAGCTTAGCCGTAACAGGGAATCAGGGGCAGTACTTC
D gene: TRBD1; V gene: TRBV15; J gene: TRBJ1-5; CDR3 protein: CATKEGQGDQPQHF; CDR3 DNA: TGTGCCACCAAAGAGGGACAGGGGGATCAGCCCCAGCATTTT
D gene: .; V gene: TRBV6-6; J gene: TRBJ1-2; CDR3 protein: CASSPRLTGVGGYTF; CDR3 DNA: TGTGCCAGCAGCCCACGGCTCACGGGGGTGGGGGGCTACACCTTC
D gene: TRBD1; V gene: TRBV28; J gene: TRBJ2-5; CDR3 protein: CASRSTGGAGETQYF; CDR3 DNA: TGTGCCAGCAGGTCGACAGGGGGCGCGGGGGAGACCCAGTACTTC
D gene: TRBD1; V gene: TRBV4-2; J gene: TRBJ1-4; CDR3 protein: CASSQVPGTGEEKLFF; CDR3 DNA: TGTGCCAGCAGCCAAGTGCCCGGGACAGGGGAAGAAAAACTGTTTTTT
D gene: .; V gene: TRBV28; J gene: TRBJ2-7; CDR3 protein: CASRDFGTYEQYF; CDR3 DNA: TGTGCCAGCAGGGACTTTGGAACCTACGAGCAGTACTTC
D gene: TRBD2; V gene: TRBV6-4; J gene: TRBJ2-3; CDR3 protein: CASSATSAGTDTQYF; CDR3 DNA: TGTGCCAGCAGTGCGACTAGCGCCGGTACAGATACGCAGTATTTT
D gene: TRBD1; V gene: TRBV28; J gene: TRBJ2-2; CDR3 protein: CASRSGGGHSGELFF; CDR3 DNA: TGTGCCAGCCGGTCAGGGGGCGGGCATAGCGGGGAGCTGTTTTTT
D gene: .; V gene: TRBV6-5; J gene: TRBJ2-1; CDR3 protein: CASSSRVDEQFF; CDR3 DNA: TGTGCCAGCAGTTCCAGGGTGGATGAGCAGTTCTTC
D gene: .; V gene: TRBV6-1; J gene: TRBJ1-5; CDR3 protein: CASSPGGNQPQHF; CDR3 DNA: TGTGCCAGCAGTCCGGGGGGGAATCAGCCCCAGCATTTT
D gene: .; V gene: TRBV19; J gene: TRBJ1-5; CDR3 protein: CASSIGTVSLNQPQHF; CDR3 DNA: TGTGCCAGTAGTATAGGGACAGTCTCTCTGAATCAGCCCCAGCATTTT
D gene: .; V gene: TRBV19; J gene: TRBJ1-6; CDR3 protein: CATTKDGAGSPLHF; CDR3 DNA: TGTGCCACCACCAAAGATGGAGCGGGATCACCCCTCCACTTT
D gene: .; V gene: TRBV2; J gene: TRBJ2-3; CDR3 protein: CASSVWALDTDTQYF; CDR3 DNA: TGTGCCAGCAGTGTCTGGGCCTTGGACACAGATACGCAGTATTTT
D gene: TRBD1; V gene: TRBV28; J gene: TRBJ2-7; CDR3 protein: CASSLRTGGYEQYF; CDR3 DNA: TGTGCCAGCAGTTTAAGGACAGGAGGCTACGAGCAGTACTTC
D gene: TRBD1; V gene: TRBV14; J gene: TRBJ1-6; CDR3 protein: CASSQGQGRNSPLHF; CDR3 DNA: TGTGCCAGCAGCCAAGGACAGGGGAGGAATTCACCCCTCCACTTT
D gene: .; V gene: TRBV12-5; J gene: TRBJ1-2; CDR3 protein: CASGFPEVPNYGYTF; CDR3 DNA: TGTGCTAGTGGTTTTCCTGAGGTACCAAACTATGGCTACACCTTC
D gene: TRBD1; V gene: TRBV11-2; J gene: TRBJ1-2; CDR3 protein: CASSSQQGEGLNGYTF; CDR3 DNA: TGTGCCAGCAGCTCGCAACAGGGGGAGGGATTGAATGGCTACACCTTC
D gene: .; V gene: TRBV28; J gene: TRBJ2-5; CDR3 protein: CASRWGLETQYF; CDR3 DNA: TGTGCCTCTCGTTGGGGCCTGGAGACCCAGTACTTC
D gene: .; V gene: TRBV5-5; J gene: TRBJ1-2; CDR3 protein: CASSWGGVGYTF; CDR3 DNA: TGTGCCAGCAGCTGGGGGGGGGTTGGCTACACCTTC
D gene: TRBD2; V gene: TRBV7-2; J gene: TRBJ2-1; CDR3 protein: CASSIRGLAVDEQFF; CDR3 DNA: TGTGCCAGCAGCATTAGGGGACTAGCGGTCGATGAGCAGTTCTTC
D gene: .; V gene: TRBV4-1; J gene: TRBJ2-7; CDR3 protein: CASSHYMGDEQYF; CDR3 DNA: TGCGCCAGCAGCCACTACATGGGAGACGAGCAGTACTTC
D gene: .; V gene: TRBV7-9; J gene: TRBJ2-3; CDR3 protein: CASSLQGISTDTQYF; CDR3 DNA: TGTGCCAGCAGCTTACAGGGAATCAGCACAGATACGCAGTATTTT
D gene: .; V gene: TRBV6-1; J gene: TRBJ2-5; CDR3 protein: CASSDSGGAQETQYF; CDR3 DNA: TGTGCCAGCAGTGACTCTGGGGGGGCTCAAGAGACCCAGTACTTC
D gene: TRBD1; V gene: TRBV4-2; J gene: TRBJ1-5; CDR3 protein: CASSQMTGLENQPQHF; CDR3 DNA: TGTGCCAGCAGCCAAATGACAGGGTTAGAAAATCAGCCCCAGCATTTT
D gene: TRBD2; V gene: TRBV9; J gene: TRBJ2-1; CDR3 protein: CASNPGTSVANEQFF; CDR3 DNA: TGTGCCAGCAACCCCGGGACTAGCGTGGCCAATGAGCAGTTCTTC
D gene: .; V gene: TRBV5-4; J gene: TRBJ1-2; CDR3 protein: CASSLGGANYGYTF; CDR3 DNA: TGTGCCAGCAGCTTGGGGGGAGCTAACTATGGCTACACCTTC
D gene: .; V gene: TRBV7-2; J gene: TRBJ1-2; CDR3 protein: CASSPGHKAAGYTF; CDR3 DNA: TGTGCCAGCAGCCCGGGTCACAAGGCGGCTGGCTACACCTTC